The 23 T cell receptor beta chains in this list originate from one sample, sequenced in a study of OX40 agonist ivuxolimab in advanced cancers. The repertoire was sequenced with immunoSEQ multiplex PCR; TCRdb's copy has only in-frame clones and lacks some. Here the sample spans 90,000 or so clones, under 95% being singletons. This material consisted of CD4+ or CD8+ T cells sorted from blood, taken in a trial of the OX40 agonist ivuxolimab. These receptors all stem from an adult with an advanced solid tumor such as melanoma, head and neck, liver or kidney cancer.

This chain links TRBV9 with TRBJ2-5; TRBD1 matches 11 bases. The CDR3 covers 16 residues. CDR1 and CDR2 from the germline V gene are SGDLS and YYNGEE. Losses at the gene ends were 0 bases for V and 5 bases for J; bases not matched to a gene: 6. The CDR3 bases are TGTGCCAGCAGCGTAGGGGACAGGGGGTTAAAGGAGACCCAGTACTTC. Translating gives CASSVGDRGLKETQYF.

This clone was seen a single time. The gene calls are TRBV5-4 and TRBJ1-3; D might be TRBD1 (5 bases). CDR3 length: 14 amino acids. Germline V gives CDR1 SGHNT, CDR2 YYREEE (reference sequence). V lost 0 bases, J lost 3 bases, and 7 bases lay in between. As DNA, the CDR3 is TGTGCCAGCAGCTTGGCAGGGCTTGGAAACACCATATATTTT. It is translated as CASSLAGLGNTIYF.

Only one count was recorded for this clone. V gene TRBV27 combines with J gene TRBJ2-5; the match to TRBD2 covers 11 bases. The germline V gene encodes CDR1 MNHEY and CDR2 SMNVEV (reference sequence). The length of the CDR3 is 17 residues. V lost 7 bases and J lost 1; bases outside the gene matches: 11. The CDR3 loop reads CASNSGGLADTQETQYF. Written as DNA, the CDR3 is TGTGCCAGCAATTCGGGGGGACTAGCGGACACCCAAGAGACCCAGTACTTC.

This CDR3 is CASSLNSGTEAFF. The DNA for the CDR3 is TGTGCCAGCAGCCTGAATTCAGGCACTGAAGCTTTCTTT. The rearrangement joins TRBV5-4 to TRBJ1-1; no clear D. Trimming took 4 bases from V and 4 from J, leaving 11 bases between them. The CDR3 is 13 residues long. Germline CDR1 is SGHNT and CDR2 is YYREEE (reference sequence).

V gene TRBV6-5 combines with J gene TRBJ2-5; 7 nucleotides align to TRBD1. The J call may be incorrect, as the DNA end agrees better with TRBJ2-7. The CDR3 extends over 15 amino acids. Germline V gene lookup returns CDR1 MNHEY and CDR2 SVGAGI. CDR3 sequence (DNA): TGTGCCAGCAGTTATGGTGACAGGGAAGCCTACGAGCAGTACTTC. It yields the protein CASSYGDREAYEQYF.

This chain joins TRBV5-6 and TRBJ1-3, with D tentatively TRBD1 (5 bases). Looked up from germline, CDR1 is SGHDT and CDR2 is YYEEEE. CDR3 size: 14 residues. V was trimmed by 4 bases and J by 0 bases, leaving 8 bases between them. The CDR3 sequence is CASSPGLSGNTIYF. The CDR3, as DNA: TGTGCCAGCAGCCCGGGGCTCTCTGGAAACACCATATATTTT. Filled out from reference TRBV5-6 and TRBJ1-3, the complete variable domain reads DAGVTQSPTHLIKTRGQQVTLRCSPKSGHDTVSWYQQALGQGPQFIFQYYEEEERQRGNFPDRFSGHQFPNYSSELNVNALLLGDSALYLCASSPGLSGNTIYFGEGSWLTVV.

The chain combines TRBV7-2 with TRBJ2-7; 8 bases map to TRBD2. This CDR3 comprises 12 residues. The V and J ends lost 5 bases and 5 bases, in that order; junction bases with no gene match: 2. Looked up from germline, CDR1 is SGHTA and CDR2 is FQGNSA. CDR3 sequence (DNA): TGTGCCAGCAGCCAGACTAGCGACGAGCAGTACTTC. Its translation is CASSQTSDEQYF.

The rearrangement uses TRBV5-4 and TRBJ2-2; possible D gene TRBD2, 5 bases. Germline V lookup: CDR1 SGHNT, CDR2 YYREEE (reference sequence). The CDR3 has 13 residues. V lost 2 bases to trimming and J lost 3 bases, with 5 bases between them. The CDR3: CASSFGDTGELFF. The CDR3 nucleotides are TGTGCCAGCAGCTTCGGGGACACCGGGGAGCTGTTTTTT.

The chain recombines TRBV5-6 with TRBJ1-6; D possibly corresponds to TRBD1 (5 bases). CDR1 is SGHDT and CDR2 is YYEEEE in the germline V gene. CDR3 length equals 14 residues. V lost 0 bases and J lost 7, with 8 bases in between. CDR3 sequence (DNA): TGTGCCAGCAGCTTGGAGCCAGGGAATTCACCCCTCCACTTT. Its protein product is CASSLEPGNSPLHF.

The chain combines TRBV27 with TRBJ2-3, with D uncertain. CDR1 MNHEY and CDR2 SMNVEV come from the germline V gene (reference sequence). V lost 4 bases and J lost 6, with 14 bases in between. This CDR3 spans 14 amino acids. CDR3 in amino acids: CASSSSMEYDTQYF. In DNA form, the CDR3 reads TGTGCCAGCAGTTCCTCAATGGAATATGATACGCAGTATTTT.

This clone has just one count. The chain recombines TRBV2 with TRBJ2-7; D remains ambiguous. The V gene's germline CDR1 is SNHLY and CDR2 FYNNEI. The CDR3 extends over 12 amino acids. V dropped 9 bases and J dropped 5 bases, with 14 bases sitting between them. In DNA form, the CDR3 reads TGTGCCAGTATGGCAGAGCGCGACGAGCAGTACTTC. Translated: CASMAERDEQYF. Together with reference TRBV2 and TRBJ2-7, the CDR3 gives the full variable domain: EPEVTQTPSHQVTQMGQEVILRCVPISNHLYFYWYRQILGQKVEFLVSFYNNEISEKSEIFDDQFSVERPDGSNFTLKIRSTKLEDSAMYFCASMAERDEQYFGPGTRLTVT.

V is TRBV28 and J is TRBJ1-1; unclear D gene. Germline V gene lookup returns CDR1 MDHEN and CDR2 SYDVKM. This CDR3 has 14 amino acids. The V gene lost 4 bases and the J gene lost 5 bases, with 14 bases spanning the gap. CDR3 sequence reads: CASSSTSGRTEAFF. The CDR3 region has the DNA TGTGCCAGCAGTTCCACGAGCGGAAGGACTGAAGCTTTCTTT.

The V call is TRBV10-3, the J call TRBJ2-7; D is unresolved. The germline V gene has CDR1 ENHRY and CDR2 SYGVKD. The CDR3 runs to 12 residues. Trimming stripped 0 bases from V and 3 bases from J, with 3 bases between. CDR3 DNA sequence: TGTGCCATCAGTGAGTCGCACTACGAGCAGTACTTC. It yields the protein CAISESHYEQYF.

The chain uses TRBV6-5 and TRBJ1-4; D remains ambiguous. The CDR3 runs 15 residues. Trimming took 6 bases from V and 4 from J, leaving 15 bases between them. Germline V gene data show CDR1 as MNHEY and CDR2 as SVGAGI. The CDR3 protein is CASSRYPIINEKLFF. CDR3 DNA: TGTGCCAGCAGCCGATACCCGATTATTAATGAAAAACTGTTTTTT.

This chain joins TRBV6-1 and TRBJ1-5; TRBD1 aligns across 9 bases. Per germline, CDR1 MNHNS and CDR2 SASEGT. Germline trimming cut 3 bases from V and 2 bases from J; bases unmatched to any gene: 5. The CDR3 is 16 amino acids. This chain's CDR3 is CASSDRDRARNQPQHF. In DNA, the CDR3 is TGTGCCAGCAGTGATCGGGACAGGGCGCGCAATCAGCCCCAGCATTTT.

V gene TRBV19 combines with J gene TRBJ2-7, with D hard to call. The CDR3 has 14 residues. V was trimmed by 5 bases and J by 1 base, leaving 12 bases between them. Germline V CDR1 and CDR2: LNHDA, SQIVND (reference sequence). CDR3 DNA sequence: TGTGCCAGTAGTTACGGCGGCGCATCCTACGAGCAGTACTTC. This encodes CASSYGGASYEQYF.

As for this clone: Other nucleotide sequences in the sample specify the same CDR3. The chain recombines TRBV5-6 with TRBJ2-7, with 8 positions matching TRBD1. The V gene's germline CDR1 is SGHDT and CDR2 YYEEEE. V shed 3 bases and J 1 base; nucleotides not matched to a gene: 3. This CDR3 region has 14 residues. The CDR3 is CASSSGTGSYEQYF. The DNA for the CDR3 is TGTGCCAGCAGCTCCGGGACAGGATCCTACGAGCAGTACTTC.

The chain carries TRBV30 and TRBJ1-1; D possibly corresponds to TRBD1 (6 bases). CDR3 size: 13 residues. Germline V gene data show CDR1 as GTSNPN and CDR2 as SVGIG (reference sequence). Trimming left V 0 bases short and J 5 bases short, with 10 bases between. CDR3 residues: CAWSVGGLTEAFF. The CDR3 region has the DNA TGTGCCTGGAGTGTAGGGGGGCTTACTGAAGCTTTCTTT.

The chain is built from TRBV2 and TRBJ2-2; 9 bases fit TRBD1. Germline V gene sequence: CDR1 SNHLY, CDR2 FYNNEI. CDR3 size: 15 residues. The J segment lost 8 bases and the V segment lost 6 bases, leaving 10 bases of the junction unmatched. CDR3 sequence reads: CASRPGTGFFGELFF. CDR3 in DNA: TGTGCCAGCAGACCCGGGACAGGGTTTTTTGGGGAGCTGTTTTTT.

V usage is TRBV4-3 and J usage is TRBJ2-1; D is possibly TRBD2 (7 bases). V dropped 1 base and J dropped 7 bases, with 26 bases sitting between them. There are 19 residues in the CDR3. Germline CDR1 and CDR2: LGHNA and YSLEER. CDR3 in DNA: TGCGCCAGCAGCCAAGTTGCAGTGATTGGGGGGGGCGAGAGGAATGAGCAGTTCTTC. Translation: CASSQVAVIGGGERNEQFF.

V usage is TRBV19 and J usage is TRBJ1-5, with TRBD1 as a possible D gene (5 bases). Looked up from germline, CDR1 is LNHDA and CDR2 is SQIVND (reference sequence). The CDR3 spans 14 residues. With 9 bases removed from V and 10 bases from J, the gap between germline ends came to 22 bases. Here the CDR3 reads CASEPGPDLFPQHF. Written as DNA, the CDR3 is TGTGCCAGCGAACCGGGACCCGACCTGTTCCCCCAGCATTTT.

As regards this clone: A junction boundary mismatches the germline segment, possibly from a read error. The CDR3 DNA follows: TGTGCCAGTAGGATAGACGGGAACACTGAAGCTTTCTTT. Translated: CASRIDGNTEAFF. The chain couples TRBV19 to TRBJ1-1; D not certain. Germline CDR1 is LNHDA and CDR2 is SQIVND (reference sequence). The CDR3 totals 13 residues.

The V call is TRBV7-9, the J call TRBJ2-1, with D perhaps matching TRBD2 (6 bases). Germline V gives CDR1 SEHNR, CDR2 FQNEAQ (reference sequence). There are 16 residues in the CDR3. The ends were cut back, 4 bases at V and 0 bases at J, with 13 bases in the middle. CDR3 DNA: TGTGCCAGCAGCTCAAGGGACTCCGCCTCCTACAATGAGCAGTTCTTC. It translates to CASSSRDSASYNEQFF. The full variable domain, with the rest looked up from reference TRBV7-9 and TRBJ2-1, is DTGVSQNPRHKITKRGQNVTFRCDPISEHNRLYWYRQTLGQGPEFLTYFQNEAQLEKSRLLSDRFSAERPKGSFSTLEIQRTEQGDSAMYLCASSSRDSASYNEQFFGPGTRLTVL.